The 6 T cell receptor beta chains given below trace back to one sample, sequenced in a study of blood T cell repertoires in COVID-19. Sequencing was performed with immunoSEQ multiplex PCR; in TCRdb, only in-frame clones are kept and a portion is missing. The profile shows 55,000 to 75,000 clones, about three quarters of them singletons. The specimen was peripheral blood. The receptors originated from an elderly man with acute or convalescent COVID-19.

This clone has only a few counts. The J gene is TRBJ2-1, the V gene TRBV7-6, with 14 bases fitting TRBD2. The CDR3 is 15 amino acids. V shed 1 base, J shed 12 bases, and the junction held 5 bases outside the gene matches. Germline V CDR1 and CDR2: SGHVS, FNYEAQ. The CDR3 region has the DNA TGTGCCAGCAGCTTAGGACTAGCGGGGGGGCCACCGCAGTTCTTC. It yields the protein CASSLGLAGGPPQFF.

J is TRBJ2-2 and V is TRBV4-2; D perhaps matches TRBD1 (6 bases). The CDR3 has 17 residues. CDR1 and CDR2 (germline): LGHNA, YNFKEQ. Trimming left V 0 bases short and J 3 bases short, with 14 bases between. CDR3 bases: TGTGCCAGCAGCCAAGATATCCGGGACACCGACACCGGGGAGCTGTTTTTT. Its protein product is CASSQDIRDTDTGELFF.

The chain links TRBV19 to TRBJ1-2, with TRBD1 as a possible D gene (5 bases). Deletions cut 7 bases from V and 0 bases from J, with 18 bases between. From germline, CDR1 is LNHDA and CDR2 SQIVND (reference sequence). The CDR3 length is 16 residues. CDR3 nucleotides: TGTGCCAGTACCCCGGACAAGCATAAAGCTAACTATGGCTACACCTTC. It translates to CASTPDKHKANYGYTF. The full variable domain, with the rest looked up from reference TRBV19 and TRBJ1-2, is DGGITQSPKYLFRKEGQNVTLSCEQNLNHDAMYWYRQDPGQGLRLIYYSQIVNDFQKGDIAEGYSVSREKKESFPLTVTSAQKNPTAFYLCASTPDKHKANYGYTFGSGTRLTVV.

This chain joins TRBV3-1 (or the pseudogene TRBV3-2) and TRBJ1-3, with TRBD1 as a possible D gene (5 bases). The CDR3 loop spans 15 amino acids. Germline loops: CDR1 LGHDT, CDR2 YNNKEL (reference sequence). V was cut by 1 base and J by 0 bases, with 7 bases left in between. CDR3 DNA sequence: TGTGCCAGCAGCCAAGTAGGACACTCTGGAAACACCATATATTTT. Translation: CASSQVGHSGNTIYF.

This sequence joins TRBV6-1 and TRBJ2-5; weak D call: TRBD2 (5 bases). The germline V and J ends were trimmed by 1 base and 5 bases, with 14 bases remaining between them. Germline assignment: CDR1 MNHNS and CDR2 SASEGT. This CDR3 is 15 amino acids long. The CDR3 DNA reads TGTGCCAGCAGTGAAGTGGGTAATCGGGGTGAGACCCAGTACTTC. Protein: CASSEVGNRGETQYF.

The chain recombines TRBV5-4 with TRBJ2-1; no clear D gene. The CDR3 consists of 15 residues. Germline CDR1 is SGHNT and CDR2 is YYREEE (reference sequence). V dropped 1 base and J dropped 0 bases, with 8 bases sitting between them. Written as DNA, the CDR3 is TGTGCCAGCAGCTTGCTATCGGGCTCCTACAATGAGCAGTTCTTC. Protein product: CASSLLSGSYNEQFF. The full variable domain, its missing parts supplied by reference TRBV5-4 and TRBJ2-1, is ETGVTQSPTHLIKTRGQQVTLRCSSQSGHNTVSWYQQALGQGPQFIFQYYREEENGRGNFPPRFSGLQFPNYSSELNVNALELDDSALYLCASSLLSGSYNEQFFGPGTRLTVL.